Sequencing of this T cell receptor beta chain was carried out in a study of beta chain features in type 1 diabetes. Purity above 98% was achieved in all sorted populations. The V end was cut by 3 bases, the J end by 2 bases, with 13 bases between. Germline V gives CDR1 GTSNPN, CDR2 SVGIG (reference sequence). The length of the CDR3 is 14 residues. The sequenced template was cDNA made from the entire isolated RNA. Naive, central memory and regulatory T cell samples came to a mean of roughly 4 million reads. Generated by immunoSEQ multiplex PCR, the TCRdb table keeps only in-frame clones and is missing some. In the table there are about 280,000 clones, approximately 16% of which are singletons. Regarding the study as a whole: Researchers report that Type 1 diabetes patients had moderately but significantly shorter TCRB CDR3s across all four CD4+ subsets. Amplification by PCR could prefer shorter templates, with the same effect in patients and controls.

This clone was counted only a few times. What it binds is unknown. Material for sequencing was naive CD4+ T cells from blood. The rearrangement links TRBV30 to TRBJ1-1, with D perhaps TRBD1 (5 bases). This TCR was sampled from a man aged 18-30 years with type 1 diabetes. CDR3 loop: CAWSSAQGNTEAFF. CDR3 nucleotide sequence: TGTGCCTGGAGCAGCGCTCAGGGTAACACTGAAGCTTTCTTT.